The clone carrying this TCR beta chain was observed a handful of times. The assay was immunoSEQ multiplex PCR, and TCRdb's table has in-frame clones only and misses some. The sample lists approximately 200,000 clones, 80% to 85% occurring once. The data belong to a study of blood T cell repertoires in COVID-19. Study-wide background: Acute-phase and convalescent COVID-19 samples originated in the United States, Italy and Spain. T cells, B-cell-depleted T cells, or PBMCs supplied cDNA or gDNA.

The germline V gene encodes CDR1 SEHNR and CDR2 FQNEAQ (reference sequence). The germline V and J ends were trimmed by 3 bases and 2 bases, with 19 bases remaining between them. CDR3 length: 17 residues. The sample was peripheral blood. The receptor was derived from a woman of 80 years or more with COVID-19, enrolled during active disease. This sequence joins TRBV7-9 and TRBJ1-2, with TRBD1 as a possible D gene (5 bases). Here the CDR3 reads CASSLGGRQKINYGYTF. The CDR3 nucleotides are TGTGCCAGCAGCTTGGGTGGTCGACAGAAGATCAACTATGGCTACACCTTC.